This T cell receptor (beta chain) was observed in a study of blood T cell repertoires in COVID-19 (dated by TCRdb to the early 2020s). With regard to the full study: The collaborator samples originated in the United States, Italy and Spain and spanned the acute and convalescent phases of COVID-19. The prospective study material was composed of cDNA or gDNA derived from T cells, B-cell-depleted T cells, or PBMCs. Deeply sampled blood TCRbeta repertoires from subjects exposed to, actively infected with, or recovered from COVID-19 were included in the dataset. The repertoires were released in a freely available public database meant as a resource for research on the immune response to SARS-CoV-2. The samples were drawn from two sources: the first 160 participants of the ongoing ImmuneRACE study, and 1,000 to 1,500 subjects contributed by 6 global collaborators. Sample metadata almost always included a de-identified subject ID, COVID-19 status, age in years and sex. HLA class I and class II types, where available, came from metadata supplied by the sample provider rather than from assay-based typing. Overall study results and their limits: The quantity of clinical and demographic metadata differed by source and by participant and was supplied without curation.

Details on this clone: What antigen it recognizes has not been identified. No clone much larger than this one lies a single base away; base qualities are absent.

Its CDR3 holds 17 amino acids, cysteine through phenylalanine. Just the 51-base CDR3 DNA is kept, in frame starting at base 1. Looking up the germline V gene (reference sequence) yields CDR1 LNHDA and CDR2 SQIVND. The germline ends are 19 bases apart after V is trimmed by 4 bases and J by 1 base. Collaborating institutions collected whole blood in K2EDTA tubes following their own protocols. For TCRbeta analysis, collaborator samples were shipped as frozen whole blood, as isolated PBMCs, or as DNA extracted from either sample type. The immunoSEQ Assay, a bias-controlled multiplex PCR, was used to amplify TCRbeta CDR3 regions from genomic DNA. The authors' analysis ran thus. The number of nucleated cells in each sample was estimated by amplification of reference gene primers within the assay. Sequence reads were collapsed and filtered to measure the absolute abundance of every unique TCRbeta CDR3 rearrangement. For each sample, productive Simpson clonality was calculated by taking the square root of Simpson's diversity index across productive rearrangements. The table was pulled from immuneACCESS by TCRdb, which kept in-frame rearrangements only. Such tables lose some clones; where checked, under half of the loss comes from unresolved V genes, and the rest has no known cause. Clone size and the V and J calls come from that table; the DNA yielded D and trimming. The sample records 45,000 to 55,000 clones, around nine tenths of which are singletons. 7.8% of the sample rests with the top ten.

Here the chain combines TRBV19 and TRBJ2-5, with TRBD2 as a weak D call on 5 bases. The specimen was peripheral blood. This receptor was obtained from a man aged 50 to 60 with active COVID-19. The DNA reads as follows: TGTGCCAGTAGTACCCCGGACGGAACCGGGGTCCAAGAGACCCAGTACTTC. Its translation is CASSTPDGTGVQETQYF.